The rows below give T cell receptor beta chains drawn from one sample of a study of blood T cell repertoires in COVID-19. Some clones are missing from TCRdb's copy, which holds only in-frame ones; the method was immunoSEQ multiplex PCR. The sample lists 300,000 or so clones; more than 75% were seen once. The sequenced sample was PBMCs or T cells enriched from blood (not recorded which). The receptor set was obtained from a woman aged 18-35 years who had recovered from COVID-19. CDR3s include the opening cysteine and the closing phenylalanine or tryptophan. Fields, in order: J gene, V gene, CDR3 protein.

TRBJ1-5	TRBV5-6	CASSSAANGLNNQPQHF
TRBJ1-1	TRBV3-1/TRBV3-2	CASSQDLGVGNTEAFF
TRBJ2-3	TRBV7-9	CASSSRDSLSTDTQYF
TRBJ2-2	TRBV25-1	CASSGNTGLYSTGELFF
TRBJ1-5	TRBV19	CASSKLRQGDQPQHF
TRBJ1-4	TRBV5-1	CASSTGSTNEKLFF
TRBJ2-5	TRBV9	CASSGTLAFGGETQYF
TRBJ1-1	TRBV10-3	CAIRPDFPNTEAFF
TRBJ1-5	TRBV19	CASSIDQQGRYSNQPQHF
TRBJ1-1	TRBV4-1	CASSQGIGEGKAFF
TRBJ1-4	TRBV30	CAWSVASASNEKLFF
TRBJ1-1	TRBV6-5	CASRSTGGTEAFF
TRBJ2-2	TRBV10-3	CAISEGDRGHTGELFF
TRBJ2-2	TRBV7-9	CASSPRDRENTGELFF
TRBJ2-1	TRBV7-3	CASSAAGSSYNEQFF
TRBJ2-3	TRBV19	CASSNAGGTDTQYF
TRBJ2-3	TRBV4-2	CASSQEEVGSGIDTQYF
TRBJ1-1	TRBV14	CASSLSPRAAAEAFF
TRBJ2-1	TRBV9	CASSVFERADNEQFF
TRBJ2-3	TRBV5-1	CASSQGSGRATDTQYF
TRBJ1-1	TRBV7-9	CASSLGQGSTEAFF
TRBJ2-5	TRBV11-2	CASSLEQVRTQYF
TRBJ1-1	TRBV3-1/TRBV3-2	CASSPTGVGNTEAFF
TRBJ1-1	TRBV4-2	CASSQDRGGPEAFF